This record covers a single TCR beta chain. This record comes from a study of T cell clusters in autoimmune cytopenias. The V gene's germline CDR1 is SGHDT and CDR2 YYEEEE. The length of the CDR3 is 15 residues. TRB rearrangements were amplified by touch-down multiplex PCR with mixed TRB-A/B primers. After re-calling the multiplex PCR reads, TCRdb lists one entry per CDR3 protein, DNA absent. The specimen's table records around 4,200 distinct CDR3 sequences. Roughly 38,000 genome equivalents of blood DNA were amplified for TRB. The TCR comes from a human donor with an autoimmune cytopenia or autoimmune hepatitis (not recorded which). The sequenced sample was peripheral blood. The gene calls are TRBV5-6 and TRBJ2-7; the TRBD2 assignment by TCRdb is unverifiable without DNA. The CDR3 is CASSLSGGSGYEQYF.